The 16 T cell receptor beta chains presented below share a single source sample, sequenced in a study of blood T cell repertoires in COVID-19. Libraries were prepared by immunoSEQ multiplex PCR; TCRdb keeps only in-frame clonotypes and omits some of them. Of 260,000 or so clones listed, approximately 90% are singletons. The specimen sequenced was PBMCs or T cells enriched from blood (not recorded which). The receptors originated from a young man who had recovered from COVID-19.

The chain is built from TRBV27 and TRBJ2-3; 9 bases agree with TRBD2. Germline loops: CDR1 MNHEY, CDR2 SMNVEV (reference sequence). There are 16 residues in the CDR3. The junction had 4 bases not matched to a gene; V was cut back by 1 base and J by 2 bases. DNA for the CDR3: TGTGCCAGCAGTTTATATCCTAGCGGGGTCACAGATACGCAGTATTTT. Encoded protein: CASSLYPSGVTDTQYF.

Only a few counts were recorded for this clone. CDR3 sequence (DNA): TGTGCCAGCAGCCTACAGGGGGCAGGGGATACGCAGTATTTT. Protein sequence: CASSLQGAGDTQYF. The chain combines TRBV5-4 with TRBJ2-3, with TRBD1 matching 9 bases. From germline, CDR1 is SGHNT and CDR2 YYREEE (reference sequence). V lost 4 bases and J lost 6; bases outside the gene matches: 6. CDR3 length equals 14 residues.

The chain has TRBV10-2 and TRBJ2-5, with TRBD1 identical over 7 bases. The CDR3 extends over 14 amino acids. V lost 5 bases and J lost 1; bases outside the gene matches: 4. Germline V gene sequence: CDR1 WSHSY, CDR2 SAAADI. Here the CDR3 DNA reads TGCGCCAGCAGTACACAGGGGTTCCAAGAGACCCAGTACTTC. Amino acids: CASSTQGFQETQYF.

The chain employs TRBV30 and TRBJ1-6; 8 bases align to TRBD1. Looked up from germline, CDR1 is GTSNPN and CDR2 is SVGIG (reference sequence). This CDR3 contains 15 residues. Trimming cost V 2 bases and J 7 bases; bases outside gene matches: 7. CDR3 in amino acids: CAWSTNRGWNSPLHF. In nucleotides, the CDR3 is TGTGCCTGGAGTACAAACAGGGGGTGGAATTCACCCCTCCACTTT. The full variable domain, with the rest looked up from reference TRBV30 and TRBJ1-6, is SQTIHQWPATLVQPVGSPLSLECTVEGTSNPNLYWYRQAAGRGLQLLFYSVGIGQISSEVPQNLSASRPQDRQFILSSKKLLLSDSGFYLCAWSTNRGWNSPLHFGNGTRLTVT.

Concerning this clone: This sample includes further DNA sequences coding for the same CDR3. The rearrangement joins TRBV28 to TRBJ1-2; a weak D match, TRBD1 (5 bases). The germline V gene has CDR1 MDHEN and CDR2 SYDVKM. The CDR3 is made up of 13 amino acids. The V end was cut by 1 base, the J end by 5 bases, with 8 bases between. DNA for the CDR3: TGTGCCAGCAGTTTATCGACAGCTTATGGCTACACCTTC. Protein sequence: CASSLSTAYGYTF.

The V gene is TRBV11-2, the J gene TRBJ2-1; tentatively, D is TRBD2 (5 bases). Trimming stripped 8 bases from V and 1 base from J, with 12 bases between. The germline gives CDR1 SGHAT, CDR2 FQNNGV. This CDR3 has 14 amino acids. The chain's CDR3 is CASGRAASYNEQFF. The CDR3 DNA sequence: TGTGCCAGCGGGAGAGCGGCTTCCTACAATGAGCAGTTCTTC. Complete variable domain (other parts from reference TRBV11-2 and TRBJ2-1): EAGVAQSPRYKIIEKRQSVAFWCNPISGHATLYWYQQILGQGPKLLIQFQNNGVVDDSQLPKDRFSAERLKGVDSTLKIQPAKLEDSAVYLCASGRAASYNEQFFGPGTRLTVL.

The V gene is TRBV19, the J gene TRBJ2-7; TRBD1 matches at 7 bases. Germline loops: CDR1 LNHDA, CDR2 SQIVND (reference sequence). The CDR3 has 14 residues. V lost 3 bases to trimming and J lost 2 bases; unmatched junction nucleotides: 4. CDR3: CASSIGQGAYEQYF. For the CDR3, the DNA is TGTGCCAGTAGTATCGGCCAGGGGGCCTACGAGCAGTACTTC. The full variable domain, with the rest looked up from reference TRBV19 and TRBJ2-7, is DGGITQSPKYLFRKEGQNVTLSCEQNLNHDAMYWYRQDPGQGLRLIYYSQIVNDFQKGDIAEGYSVSREKKESFPLTVTSAQKNPTAFYLCASSIGQGAYEQYFGPGTRLTVT.

A word on this clone: The sample has other DNA sequences that encode this CDR3 too. The chain combines TRBV18 with TRBJ1-2; 9 bases match TRBD1. This CDR3 is built from 15 residues. V shed 3 bases, J shed 2 bases, and the junction held 4 bases outside the gene matches. CDR1 is KGHSH, CDR2 LQKENI, per germline. The CDR3 region has the DNA TGTGCCAGCTCACCGGACAGGGGAAGGAACTATGGCTACACCTTC. Encoded protein: CASSPDRGRNYGYTF.

The rearrangement uses TRBV11-3 and TRBJ2-1; 12 bases map to TRBD1. Losses at the gene ends were 0 bases for V and 8 bases for J; bases not matched to a gene: 5. CDR1 and CDR2 (germline): SGHNT, YENEEA. The CDR3 is made up of 16 amino acids. CDR3 DNA: TGTGCCAGCAGCTTAGAAGGGACAGGGGGCTTGGATGAGCAGTTCTTC. Protein product: CASSLEGTGGLDEQFF.

This clone was counted a single time. This chain joins TRBV5-1 and TRBJ2-1; TRBD1 matches 8 bases. From germline, CDR1 is SGHRS and CDR2 YFSETQ. The V gene end was trimmed by 3 bases and the J gene end by 7 bases; junction bases not matched to a gene: 6. CDR3 length: 14 residues. For the CDR3, the DNA is TGCGCCAGCAGCTCGACAGGGGAGGAGAATGAGCAGTTCTTC. Its protein product is CASSSTGEENEQFF.

The J gene is TRBJ2-6, the V gene TRBV11-2; no clear D. Germline lookup yields CDR1 SGHAT and CDR2 FQNNGV. V was cut by 2 bases and J by 0 bases, with 5 bases left in between. The length of the CDR3 is 15 residues. For the CDR3, the DNA is TGTGCCAGCAGCTTAATGGCCTCTGGGGCCAACGTCCTGACTTTC. Translated, it gives CASSLMASGANVLTF. The whole variable domain, filled in from reference TRBV11-2 and TRBJ2-6, reads EAGVAQSPRYKIIEKRQSVAFWCNPISGHATLYWYQQILGQGPKLLIQFQNNGVVDDSQLPKDRFSAERLKGVDSTLKIQPAKLEDSAVYLCASSLMASGANVLTFGAGSRLTVL.

J is TRBJ1-1 and V is TRBV6-5, with 8 bases that match TRBD1. V lost 0 bases, J lost 6 bases, and 6 bases stayed unmatched. Looked up from germline, CDR1 is MNHEY and CDR2 is SVGAGI. The CDR3 loop spans 15 amino acids. The CDR3 is CASSYSQGARSEAFF. DNA for the CDR3: TGTGCCAGCAGTTACTCTCAGGGGGCACGGTCTGAAGCTTTCTTT.

The rearrangement joins TRBV18 to TRBJ1-6; 8 bases are shared with TRBD1. The CDR3 has 14 amino acids. The ends lost 5 bases at V and 6 bases at J; junction bases unmatched: 3. Germline loops: CDR1 KGHSH, CDR2 LQKENI. Written as DNA, the CDR3 is TGTGCCAGCTCAGCGGGACAGGTTAATTCACCCCTCCACTTT. This codes for CASSAGQVNSPLHF.

The gene calls are TRBV7-9 and TRBJ2-1; 13 bases are a match to TRBD2. With V trimmed by 0 bases and J by 9 bases, 14 bases remained unmatched. The germline V gene encodes CDR1 SEHNR and CDR2 FQNEAQ (reference sequence). The CDR3 totals 19 residues. The CDR3 loop reads CASSLARLAGGLRMGEQFF. CDR3 bases: TGTGCCAGCAGCTTAGCTCGACTAGCGGGAGGTCTCAGGATGGGTGAGCAGTTCTTC.

The chain combines TRBV24-1 with TRBJ2-1; 13 nucleotides match TRBD2. J lost 7 bases, V lost 3 bases, and 11 bases had no gene match. CDR1 is KGHDR, CDR2 SFDVKD, per germline. The CDR3 is made up of 18 amino acids. CDR3 residues: CATSDLGLGLAGNNEQFF. DNA of the CDR3: TGTGCCACCAGTGATCTTGGGCTGGGACTAGCGGGAAATAATGAGCAGTTCTTC.

V is TRBV28 and J is TRBJ1-5; D is undetermined. This CDR3 comprises 17 residues. V lost 1 base to trimming and J lost 0 bases, with 13 bases between them. In germline, CDR1 is MDHEN, CDR2 SYDVKM. The CDR3 sequence is CASSLSTQAYSNQPQHF. The CDR3 DNA sequence: TGTGCCAGCAGTTTATCGACACAAGCTTATAGCAATCAGCCCCAGCATTTT. Combining the CDR3 with reference TRBV28 and TRBJ1-5 gives the whole variable domain DVKVTQSSRYLVKRTGEKVFLECVQDMDHENMFWYRQDPGLGLRLIYFSYDVKMKEKGDIPEGYSVSREKKERFSLILESASTNQTSMYLCASSLSTQAYSNQPQHFGDGTRLSIL.